This is a list of T cell receptor beta chains from one sample in a study of CD8+ T cells in alopecia areata. Sequenced by immunoSEQ multiplex PCR; TCRdb stores in-frame clones only, minus some. The sample includes about 210,000 clones, less than 65% seen only once; the top ten take more than 3.5%. The material was CD4+ T cells sorted from blood, obtained at week 4, from a patient treated with tofacitinib. All receptors come from a human donor with alopecia areata. Both conserved end residues are part of each CDR3. The D gene is left open where the match is weak. Clone size is shown for a subset of rows, as once, few, many or a class of expanded clone.

abundance	d_gene	v_gene	j_gene	CDR3nt	CDR3aa
-	TRBD1	TRBV19	TRBJ2-7	TGTGCCAGTAGTATCGAAAGGGGGCCCTACGAGCAGTACTTC	CASSIERGPYEQYF
-	-	TRBV19	TRBJ1-4	TGTGCCAGTAGTATGTCTGGGGATGGTGAAAAACTGTTTTTT	CASSMSGDGEKLFF
few	TRBD1	TRBV4-1	TRBJ1-6	TGCGCCAGCGGTCGACAGGGGGCAAAACCCCTCCACTTT	CASGRQGAKPLHF
once	-	TRBV30	TRBJ2-3	TGTGCCTGGAGTCCCGGTGGGGATACGCAGTATTTT	CAWSPGGDTQYF
-	-	TRBV6-5	TRBJ1-2	TGTGCCAGCAGTTACTCGGTGACAGACTATGGCTACACCTTC	CASSYSVTDYGYTF
-	TRBD1	TRBV29-1	TRBJ1-2	TGCAGCGTGGAAAGGGCAGGGGGCGCCGGCTACACCTTC	CSVERAGGAGYTF
-	-	TRBV6-6	TRBJ2-5	TGTGCCAGCAGGCTCAAGTTCCGGGACTCAGAGACCCAGTACTTC	CASRLKFRDSETQYF
-	-	TRBV5-4	TRBJ1-6	TGTGCCAGCAGCTTGGGGGGGAGGAATCTATTTGATTCACCCCTCCACTTT	CASSLGGRNLFDSPLHF
-	TRBD1	TRBV2	TRBJ2-3	TGTGCCAGCAGATTGGACAGGGGAGATACGCAGTATTTT	CASRLDRGDTQYF
few	TRBD1	TRBV5-1	TRBJ2-5	TGCGCCAGCAGCTGGAGGACAGGGAAAACGGAGACCCAGTACTTC	CASSWRTGKTETQYF
-	TRBD2	TRBV10-3	TRBJ2-5	TGTGCCATCAGTGAGAGGTATAGCGGGGGCACCTCTCAAGAGACCCAGTACTTC	CAISERYSGGTSQETQYF
-	-	TRBV6-5	TRBJ1-2	TGTGCCAGCAGTCCCCTACTGGGACTCGTCTATGGCTACACCTTC	CASSPLLGLVYGYTF
-	TRBD2	TRBV7-2	TRBJ2-1	TGTGCCAGCAGCCCAACTAGCGGGGGGGCCCGGGTTTATAATGAGCAGTTCTTC	CASSPTSGGARVYNEQFF
-	-	TRBV7-9	TRBJ2-7	TGTGCCAGCAGCTTAATGACAGCACCAAGACAGTACTTC	CASSLMTAPRQYF
-	-	TRBV4-3	TRBJ2-3	TGCGCCAGCAGCCAAGGGACTACAACAGATACGCAGTATTTT	CASSQGTTTDTQYF
few	TRBD1	TRBV30	TRBJ1-3	TGTGCCTGGAGTGTATCCGGCGTGAGAACAGGGGGTGGAAACACCATATATTTT	CAWSVSGVRTGGGNTIYF
-	-	TRBV9	TRBJ2-5	TGTGCCAGCAGCGTAGCCGGGACCCACAACGGGGGGACCCAGTACTTC	CASSVAGTHNGGTQYF
-	-	TRBV30	TRBJ1-2	TGTGCCTGGAGTCTGTATAGTGGCTACACCTTC	CAWSLYSGYTF
few	TRBD1	TRBV29-1	TRBJ2-7	TGCAGCGCAGGACAGGGGGCAGGGCAGTACTTC	CSAGQGAGQYF
-	TRBD1	TRBV30	TRBJ2-2	TGTGCCTGGAGTGTACGACAGGGAAAGTCCGGGGAGCTGTTTTTT	CAWSVRQGKSGELFF
-	TRBD2	TRBV5-1	TRBJ2-7	TGCGCCAGCAGCCCCGGGGGGACCTCAACCTACGAGCAGTACTTC	CASSPGGTSTYEQYF
-	-	TRBV14	TRBJ2-3	TGTGCCAGCAGCCAAAGTTTAATAGATACGCAGTATTTT	CASSQSLIDTQYF
-	-	TRBV5-4	TRBJ2-3	TGTGCCAGCAGCTTGTTGAGGTCCCAGAGCACAGATACGCAGTATTTT	CASSLLRSQSTDTQYF
few	-	TRBV6-5	TRBJ1-2	TGTGCCAGCACCCAATGGGGGTCCGATGGCTACACCTTC	CASTQWGSDGYTF
-	TRBD1	TRBV29-1	TRBJ1-2	TGCAGCGTCGGACAGGGGGTGGGAGGCTACACCTTC	CSVGQGVGGYTF
-	TRBD1	TRBV6-5	TRBJ1-5	TGTGCCAGCAGCGACAGGGGGTACGGACAGCCCCAGCATTTT	CASSDRGYGQPQHF
many	TRBD2	TRBV4-3	TRBJ2-1	TGCGCCAGCAGCCAGGCCCGAGTAGCGGGGGGCCACAATGAGCAGTTCTTC	CASSQARVAGGHNEQFF
-	TRBD1	TRBV28	TRBJ1-6	TGTGCCAGTTCACCTGACAGGGGCTATAATTCACCCCTCCACTTT	CASSPDRGYNSPLHF
-	TRBD1	TRBV7-9	TRBJ2-3	TGTGCCAGCAGCCGGGGACAGGGGATCACAGATACGCAGTATTTT	CASSRGQGITDTQYF
-	-	TRBV7-2	TRBJ2-5	TGTGCCAGCAGCCACAGCATCCGACAAGAGACCCAGTACTTC	CASSHSIRQETQYF
-	-	TRBV2	TRBJ1-2	TGTGCCAGCAGTAGCACACGGGCCCGCCAGGGCTACACCTTC	CASSSTRARQGYTF
-	-	TRBV7-9	TRBJ2-5	TGTGCCAGCAGCTTAGCAGGTGGACAAGAGACCCAGTACTTC	CASSLAGGQETQYF
-	-	TRBV29-1	TRBJ1-5	TGCAGCGCCGTAACACAGGACGATCAGCCCCAGCATTTT	CSAVTQDDQPQHF
-	TRBD1	TRBV5-1	TRBJ1-4	TGCGCCAGCAGCCGGACAGGGGGCATCTCTAATGAAAAACTGTTTTTT	CASSRTGGISNEKLFF
-	-	TRBV7-2	TRBJ2-3	TGTGCCAGCAGCTTTGGGGGGGCGGATGGCGGTACGCAGTATTTT	CASSFGGADGGTQYF
-	-	TRBV18	TRBJ2-6	TGTGCCAGCTCACCACGGTCCTCGGGGGCCAACGTCCTGACTTTC	CASSPRSSGANVLTF
once	TRBD1	TRBV6-5	TRBJ2-1	TGTGCCAGCAGGGAGGGACAGGGGCGCTACAATGAGCAGTTCTTC	CASREGQGRYNEQFF
few	TRBD1	TRBV18	TRBJ1-6	TGTGCCAGCTCGGAGGGGACACAGGGGAATTCACCCCTCCACTTT	CASSEGTQGNSPLHF